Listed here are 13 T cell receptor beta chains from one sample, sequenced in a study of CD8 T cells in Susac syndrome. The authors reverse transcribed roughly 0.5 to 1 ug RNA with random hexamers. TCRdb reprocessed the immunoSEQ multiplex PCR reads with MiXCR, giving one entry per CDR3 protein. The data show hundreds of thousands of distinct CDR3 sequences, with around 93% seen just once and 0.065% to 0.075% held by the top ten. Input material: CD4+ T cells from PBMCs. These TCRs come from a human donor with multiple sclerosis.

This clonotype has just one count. For the CDR3, the DNA is TGTGCCAGTAGTATAGGGGAATTTTATGGTCAGCCCCAGCATTTT. This translates into CASSIGEFYGQPQHF. This sequence joins TRBV19 and TRBJ1-5; D is unclear. Deletions cut 1 base from V and 6 bases from J, with 13 bases between. The CDR3 contains 15 residues. CDR1 is LNHDA and CDR2 is SQIVND in the germline V gene (reference sequence). Looking up the rest from reference TRBV19 and TRBJ1-5 gives the full variable domain: DGGITQSPKYLFRKEGQNVTLSCEQNLNHDAMYWYRQDPGQGLRLIYYSQIVNDFQKGDIAEGYSVSREKKESFPLTVTSAQKNPTAFYLCASSIGEFYGQPQHFGDGTRLSIL.

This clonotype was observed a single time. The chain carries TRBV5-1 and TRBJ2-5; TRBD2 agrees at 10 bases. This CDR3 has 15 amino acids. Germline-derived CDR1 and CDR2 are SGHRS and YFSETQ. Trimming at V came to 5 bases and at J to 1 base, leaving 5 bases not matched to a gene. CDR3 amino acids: CASSPLAGSQETQYF. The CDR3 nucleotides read TGCGCCAGCAGTCCACTAGCGGGAAGCCAAGAGACCCAGTACTTC.

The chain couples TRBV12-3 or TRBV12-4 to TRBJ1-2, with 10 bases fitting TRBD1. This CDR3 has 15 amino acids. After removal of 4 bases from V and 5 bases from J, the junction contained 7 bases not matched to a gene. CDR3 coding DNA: TGTGCCAGCAGTTCACCCGCGGGACAGGGGTATGGCTACACCTTC. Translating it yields CASSSPAGQGYGYTF.

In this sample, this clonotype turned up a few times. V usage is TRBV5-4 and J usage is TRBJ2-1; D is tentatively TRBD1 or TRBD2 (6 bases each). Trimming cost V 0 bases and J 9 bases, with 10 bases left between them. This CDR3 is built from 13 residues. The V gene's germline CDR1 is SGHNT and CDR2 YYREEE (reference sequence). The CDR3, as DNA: TGTGCCAGCAGCTTGGTGGAGGGGGGTGAGCAGTTCTTC. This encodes CASSLVEGGEQFF.

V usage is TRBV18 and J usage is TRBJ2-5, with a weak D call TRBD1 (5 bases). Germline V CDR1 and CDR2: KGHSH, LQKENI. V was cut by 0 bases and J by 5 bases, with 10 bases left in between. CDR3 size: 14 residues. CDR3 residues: CASSPPQGVETQYF. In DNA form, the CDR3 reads TGTGCCAGCTCACCACCTCAGGGTGTGGAGACCCAGTACTTC.

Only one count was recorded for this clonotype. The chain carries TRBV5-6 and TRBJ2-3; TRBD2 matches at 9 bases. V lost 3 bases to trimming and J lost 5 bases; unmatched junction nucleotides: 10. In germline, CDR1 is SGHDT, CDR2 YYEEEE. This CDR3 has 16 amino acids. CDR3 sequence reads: CASSYDGGGAVDTQYF. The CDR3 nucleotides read TGTGCCAGCAGCTATGACGGCGGGGGGGCGGTAGATACGCAGTATTTT.

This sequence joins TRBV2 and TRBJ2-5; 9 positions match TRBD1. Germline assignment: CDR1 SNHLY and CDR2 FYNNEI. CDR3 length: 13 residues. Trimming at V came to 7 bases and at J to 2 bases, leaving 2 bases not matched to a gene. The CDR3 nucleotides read TGTGCCAGCAAGGACAGGGGACAAGAGACCCAGTACTTC. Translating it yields CASKDRGQETQYF.

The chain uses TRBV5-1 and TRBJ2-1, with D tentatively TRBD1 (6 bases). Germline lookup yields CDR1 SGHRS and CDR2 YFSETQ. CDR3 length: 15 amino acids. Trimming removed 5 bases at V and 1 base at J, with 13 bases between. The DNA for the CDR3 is TGCGCCAGCAGTTCCGGGACACCTTCCTACAATGAGCAGTTCTTC. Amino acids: CASSSGTPSYNEQFF. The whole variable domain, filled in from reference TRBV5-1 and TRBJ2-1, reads KAGVTQTPRYLIKTRGQQVTLSCSPISGHRSVSWYQQTPGQGLQFLFEYFSETQRNKGNFPGRFSGRQFSNSRSEMNVSTLELGDSALYLCASSSGTPSYNEQFFGPGTRLTVL.

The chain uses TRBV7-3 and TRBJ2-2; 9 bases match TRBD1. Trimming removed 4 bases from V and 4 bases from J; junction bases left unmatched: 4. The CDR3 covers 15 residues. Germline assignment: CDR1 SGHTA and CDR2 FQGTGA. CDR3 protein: CASSSGQGSTGELFF. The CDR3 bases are TGTGCCAGCAGCTCGGGACAGGGTAGCACCGGGGAGCTGTTTTTT.

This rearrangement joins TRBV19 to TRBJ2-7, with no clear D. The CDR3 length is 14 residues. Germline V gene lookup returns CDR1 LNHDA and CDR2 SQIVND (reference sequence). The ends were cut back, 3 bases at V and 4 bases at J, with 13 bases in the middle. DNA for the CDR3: TGTGCCAGTAGTATTCGGACCTGGCAATACGAGCAGTACTTC. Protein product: CASSIRTWQYEQYF.

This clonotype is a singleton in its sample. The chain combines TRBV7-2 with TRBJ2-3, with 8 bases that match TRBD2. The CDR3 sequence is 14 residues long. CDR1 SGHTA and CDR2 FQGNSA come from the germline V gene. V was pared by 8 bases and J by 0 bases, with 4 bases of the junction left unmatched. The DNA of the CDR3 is TGTGCCAGCGAGCGGGGGCATAGCACAGATACGCAGTATTTT. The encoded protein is CASERGHSTDTQYF.

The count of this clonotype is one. The CDR3 DNA sequence: TGTGCCTGGACCCCGACAGACAACTATGGCTACACCTTC. Its translation: CAWTPTDNYGYTF. The chain couples TRBV30 to TRBJ1-2; weak D call: TRBD1 (5 bases). Germline loops: CDR1 GTSNPN, CDR2 SVGIG (reference sequence). The CDR3 totals 13 residues. Trimming shortened V by 4 bases and J by 2 bases, and 11 bases separated the two germline ends.

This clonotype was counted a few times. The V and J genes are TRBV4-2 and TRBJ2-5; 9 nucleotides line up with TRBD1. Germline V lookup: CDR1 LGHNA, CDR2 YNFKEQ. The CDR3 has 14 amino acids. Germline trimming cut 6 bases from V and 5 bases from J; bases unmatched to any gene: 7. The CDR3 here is CASSPGQGMETQYF. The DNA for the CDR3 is TGTGCCAGCAGTCCGGGACAGGGAATGGAGACCCAGTACTTC.